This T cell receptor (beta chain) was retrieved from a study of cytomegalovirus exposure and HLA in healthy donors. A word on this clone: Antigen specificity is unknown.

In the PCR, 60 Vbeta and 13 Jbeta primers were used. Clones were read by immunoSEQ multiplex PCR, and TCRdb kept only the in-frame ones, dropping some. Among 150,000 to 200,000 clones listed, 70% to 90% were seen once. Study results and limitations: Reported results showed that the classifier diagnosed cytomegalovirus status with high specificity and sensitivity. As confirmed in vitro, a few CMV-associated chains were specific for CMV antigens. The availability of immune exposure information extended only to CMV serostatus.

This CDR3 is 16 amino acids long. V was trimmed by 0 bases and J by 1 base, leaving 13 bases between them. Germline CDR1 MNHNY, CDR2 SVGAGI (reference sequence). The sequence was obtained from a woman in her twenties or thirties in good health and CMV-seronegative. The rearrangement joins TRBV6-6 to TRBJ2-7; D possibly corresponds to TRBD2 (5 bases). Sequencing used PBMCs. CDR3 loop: CASSYSGGRSSYEQYF. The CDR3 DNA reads TGTGCCAGCAGTTACTCTGGTGGGAGAAGTTCCTACGAGCAGTACTTC.